This T cell receptor (beta chain) was sequenced during a study of blood T cell repertoires in COVID-19. Study background: Acute and convalescent COVID-19 specimens originated in the United States, Italy and Spain. The cDNA or gDNA used as material had been derived from T cells, B-cell-depleted T cells, or PBMCs.

CDR3 length equals 14 residues. Germline loops: CDR1 SQVTM, CDR2 ANQGSEA. The V gene lost 4 bases and the J gene lost 1 base, with 14 bases spanning the gap. In the study's own analysis: Reference gene primer amplification gave estimated nucleated cell counts. Profiling relied on immunoSEQ multiplex PCR, and the TCRdb table lists in-frame clones only, not all of them. Clone size and V and J calls were adopted from that table, with D and trimming inferred from the DNA. The sample includes about 74,000 clones, around 88% of them seen just once. Sample: peripheral blood. This clonotype was sampled from a woman of 80 years or more with active or convalescent COVID-19. The chain combines TRBV29-1 with TRBJ2-7; TRBD1 might be the D (5 bases). CDR3 loop: CSVGSGKYSYEQYF. For the CDR3, the DNA is TGCAGCGTTGGGTCAGGGAAGTATTCCTACGAGCAGTACTTC.